This TCR beta chain is drawn from a study of Ad26.COV2.S vaccination and SARS-CoV-2 variants. As for the study in general: Dosing was one shot or two shots 56 days apart. Findings and limits, study-wide: The breadth of spike-specific CD8+ and CD4+ T cell responses after vaccination was reportedly substantial.

The treatment: roughly 19 received Ad26.COV2.S at low or high dose, single or two shots; roughly five received placebo; per-sample allocation not given. Samples analyzed were those drawn on day 63 after the first vaccine or placebo injection. Boston supplied an adult donor aged 18-55 years. An Ad26 vector expressing Wuhan-strain SARS-CoV-2 spike served as the vaccine. Produced via immunoSEQ multiplex PCR; TCRdb's table is partial and in-frame only. The table lists around 300,000 clones, about nine tenths of them singletons. Comments on this clone: Antigen specificity is unknown.

The receptor's source is a person aged 18 to 65 who received the Ad26.COV2.S COVID-19 vaccine or a placebo. Sequencing was performed on peripheral blood, taken in a trial of Ad26.COV2.S vaccine versus placebo.

The chain's CDR3 is CASSLGLAGETQYF. The CDR3 DNA sequence: TGTGCCAGCAGCTTAGGACTAGCGGGAGAGACCCAGTACTTC. The chain couples TRBV11-1 to TRBJ2-5; 10 bases align to TRBD2. The CDR3 runs to 14 residues. CDR1 and CDR2 from the germline V gene are SGHAT and FQDESV (reference sequence). V lost 1 base and J lost 4; bases outside the gene matches: 0. Combining the CDR3 with reference TRBV11-1 and TRBJ2-5 gives the whole variable domain EAEVAQSPRYKITEKSQAVAFWCDPISGHATLYWYRQILGQGPELLVQFQDESVVDDSQLPKDRFSAERLKGVDSTLKIQPAELGDSAMYLCASSLGLAGETQYFGPGTRLLVL.